This TCR beta chain was obtained from a study of cytomegalovirus exposure and HLA in healthy donors. On the study more broadly: In a later analysis, the roughly 120 validation repertoires were reported to have used the same platform as the roughly 730 first-cohort repertoires. Study-wide results and caveats: Usually a TCR sequence was rare, but some public TCRs were found in many donors. The authors listed about 170 TCR beta chains as cytomegalovirus-associated.

V was shortened by 2 bases and J by 0 bases, with 10 bases between the two germline ends. Germline assignment: CDR1 MNHEY and CDR2 SMNVEV (reference sequence). The CDR3 totals 16 residues. In the case of this clone: Its antigen remains unknown.

Using immunoSEQ multiplex PCR, the repertoire was profiled, and TCRdb retains in-frame clones only, with some absent. The data contain around 190,000 clones, about 85% of them singletons. Sequenced: PBMCs. The TCR originated in a man younger than 35 in good health and CMV-seropositive. V is TRBV27 and J is TRBJ1-4; D is unresolved. CDR3 sequence reads: CASSLRGNATNEKLFF. The CDR3 nucleotides read TGTGCCAGCAGTTTAAGAGGGAACGCAACTAATGAAAAACTGTTTTTT.